What follows is one TCR beta chain and its context. The antigen is unknown. The data derive from a study of early stage breast cancer tumors. CDR1 and CDR2 (germline): SEHNR, FQNEAQ (reference sequence). The junction had 6 bases not matched to a gene; V was cut back by 5 bases and J by 2 bases. This CDR3 region has 15 residues. Using immunoSEQ multiplex PCR, the repertoire was profiled, and TCRdb retains in-frame clones only, with some absent. Found here are tens of thousands of clones, about three quarters of them singletons; the top ten hold 3% to 3.5%. Study-wide points: Functional markers like CD4, CD8 and FOXP3 were missed in bulk sequencing.

What was sequenced was blood. This chain links TRBV7-9 with TRBJ2-1; 7 nucleotides agree with TRBD2. This clonotype was sampled from a person aged 40 to 49 with breast cancer. CDR3 DNA: TGTGCCAGCAGCCCCCCGGGAGGCCCCTACAATGAGCAGTTCTTC. Encoded protein: CASSPPGGPYNEQFF.